A selection of T cell receptor beta chains follows, all from one sample in a study of cytomegalovirus exposure and HLA in healthy donors. Clones were sequenced by immunoSEQ multiplex PCR, and TCRdb holds only the in-frame ones, with some missing. This sample yields around 180,000 clones, of which about 65% are seen a single time; about 1.6% belongs to the top ten. The source material was PBMCs. The receptors here all came from a girl between 10 and 17 years old in good health and CMV-seronegative. CDR3s leave out the opening cysteine and the closing phenylalanine or tryptophan.

CDR3aa: ASSVGTGAEKLF; v_gene: TRBV9; j_gene: TRBJ1-4
CDR3aa: ASSITSQGNTIY; v_gene: TRBV19; j_gene: TRBJ1-3
CDR3aa: ASSPGGGALGGYGYT; v_gene: TRBV7-9; j_gene: TRBJ1-2
CDR3aa: ASSSTGGVTGELF; v_gene: TRBV28; j_gene: TRBJ2-2
CDR3aa: ASSLSSSGTGYEQY; v_gene: TRBV7-8; j_gene: TRBJ2-7
CDR3aa: AGVWSPLH; v_gene: TRBV21-1; j_gene: TRBJ1-6
CDR3aa: ATSRDHDEQF; v_gene: TRBV15; j_gene: TRBJ2-1
CDR3aa: ASSLVGEANEKLF; v_gene: TRBV5-4; j_gene: TRBJ1-4
CDR3aa: AISADRGNTEAF; v_gene: TRBV10-3; j_gene: TRBJ1-1
CDR3aa: ASSFKSGGGDTNEKLF; v_gene: TRBV27; j_gene: TRBJ1-4
CDR3aa: ASSERGGTGGSSTEAF; v_gene: TRBV10-2; j_gene: TRBJ1-1
CDR3aa: ASSPGDVRYGYT; v_gene: TRBV5-1; j_gene: TRBJ1-2
CDR3aa: ASSVEGQGNTEAF; v_gene: TRBV9; j_gene: TRBJ1-1
CDR3aa: ASSRSGGSTDTQY; v_gene: TRBV5-1; j_gene: TRBJ2-3
CDR3aa: ASSFEGNNQPQH; v_gene: TRBV7-9; j_gene: TRBJ1-5
CDR3aa: ASSLGGTSGGAVETQY; v_gene: TRBV7-7; j_gene: TRBJ2-5
CDR3aa: SVTEGAADTQY; v_gene: TRBV29-1; j_gene: TRBJ2-3